This T cell receptor (beta chain) was captured in a study of T cell repertoires in cytomegalovirus infection (dated by TCRdb to about 2019). With respect to the entire study: Donor HLA type was relevant to the analysis, because carriage of CMV infection together with the matching HLA type was indicated by public TCR beta signatures. Study-level results and caveats: In the ex vivo response, HLA-C-restricted CMV-specific TCR beta clonotypes were dominant, and in two of eight donors the single most frequent clonotype came from this HLA-C-restricted group. In both this cohort and an independent roughly 330-donor cohort, the cumulative frequency of public TCR beta family members distinguished carriers of CMV infection plus the relevant HLA type.

The instrument was an Illumina HiSeq 1500. The public reads were reprocessed in TCRdb via fastp at Q25 and MiXCR, keeping in-frame beta chains. Rows merge per CDR3 protein into single entries with the most common DNA and genes. This sample gives nearly 450,000 distinct CDR3 sequences in total; approximately 32% of them show up just once. The ten largest clones represent roughly an eighth of the sample. This clonotype was seen many times. Its antigen remains undetermined. Base qualities are not recorded, but no much larger clone differs from it by a single base. The CDR3 numbers 16 residues from cysteine through phenylalanine. Left in the record is the CDR3 DNA by itself, 48 bases read in frame from the first base. V and J are trimmed by 5 bases and 5 bases, and the gene matches miss 8 bases of the junction. For CDR1 and CDR2, the germline V gene lists MDHEN and SYDVKM.

The V gene is TRBV28 and the J gene is TRBJ2-4, and 11 junctional nucleotides match TRBD1. Sample: PBMCs. The origin of this receptor is a human donor in good health (CMV status not recorded). Some clones in this sample may be carry-over from other donors' samples. The nucleotide sequence reads as follows: TGTGCCAGCAGTCCCCCGGGACAGGGGGTCGAAAACATTCAGTACTTC. Its protein is CASSPPGQGVENIQYF.